These 32 T cell receptor beta chains came from one sample sequenced in a study of control samples from healthy donors and cancer patients. Some clones are missing from TCRdb's copy, which holds only in-frame ones; the method was immunoSEQ multiplex PCR. Among roughly 130,000 clones, approximately 90% were seen once, and the ten largest hold about 3.4%. The sequencing sample was made of blood. These receptors came from a man in his fifties in good health.

This clone showed up just once. V and J are TRBV20-1 and TRBJ1-4, with a possible D match to TRBD1 (6 bases). CDR1 is DFQATT, CDR2 SNEGSKA, per germline (reference sequence). V lost 3 bases and J 7 bases, leaving 12 bases between the germline ends. This CDR3 is built from 13 residues. The CDR3 DNA reads TGCAGTGCTAGTTGGGGGGCAAGTGAAAAACTGTTTTTT. This translates into CSASWGASEKLFF.

V and J are TRBV2 and TRBJ1-5; 7 positions agree with TRBD1. The V gene end was trimmed by 6 bases and the J gene end by 4 bases; junction bases not matched to a gene: 0. The germline V gene has CDR1 SNHLY and CDR2 FYNNEI. The CDR3 consists of 12 residues. CDR3 amino acids: CASRDRNQPQHF. CDR3 in DNA: TGTGCCAGCAGGGACAGGAATCAGCCCCAGCATTTT.

The J gene is TRBJ2-3, the V gene TRBV7-2; 13 bases are a match to TRBD2. Per the germline V gene, CDR1 is SGHTA and CDR2 is FQGNSA. The CDR3 sequence is 15 residues long. With V trimmed by 3 bases and J by 6 bases, 3 bases remained unmatched. The CDR3 loop reads CASSFTSGGADTQYF. CDR3 sequence (DNA): TGTGCCAGCAGCTTCACTAGCGGGGGGGCGGATACGCAGTATTTT.

This clone was found a few times. The chain combines TRBV4-1 with TRBJ2-7, with TRBD1 matching over 7 bases. Germline trimming cut 0 bases from V and 3 bases from J; bases unmatched to any gene: 5. The CDR3 is 15 amino acids. Germline assignment: CDR1 MGHRA and CDR2 YSYEKL. The CDR3 is CASSQDGTGDYEQYF. As DNA, the CDR3 is TGCGCCAGCAGCCAAGATGGAACAGGGGACTACGAGCAGTACTTC.

The chain couples TRBV28 to TRBJ2-2, with a tentative D call TRBD2 (6 bases). The CDR3 is 15 amino acids. Between the trimmed V and J ends, which lost 1 base and 5 bases, there was a span of 11 bases. The germline V gene has CDR1 MDHEN and CDR2 SYDVKM. CDR3 DNA sequence: TGTGCCAGCAGTTTATTCCGGGGAGGTACCGGGGAGCTGTTTTTT. Protein sequence: CASSLFRGGTGELFF.

This clone was observed a handful of times. The chain couples TRBV7-5 to TRBJ2-7; the DNA was not compared with TRBD2, the D call given in the table. TRBV7-5 is a known pseudogene. This CDR3 region has 16 residues. The DNA of the CDR3 is TGTGTCAGAAGCTTATGGCGGGCGGAGAGCTCCTACGAGCAGTACTTC. The encoded protein is CVRSLWRAESSYEQYF.

V usage is TRBV5-1 and J usage is TRBJ1-1; D remains unclear. Germline V gives CDR1 SGHRS, CDR2 YFSETQ. V was clipped by 3 bases and J by 1 base, with 7 bases between them. The CDR3 loop spans 13 amino acids. The CDR3 loop is CASSSMPNTEAFF. The CDR3 coding sequence is TGCGCCAGCAGCTCGATGCCGAACACTGAAGCTTTCTTT. The complete variable domain, with remaining parts taken from reference TRBV5-1 and TRBJ1-1, reads KAGVTQTPRYLIKTRGQQVTLSCSPISGHRSVSWYQQTPGQGLQFLFEYFSETQRNKGNFPGRFSGRQFSNSRSEMNVSTLELGDSALYLCASSSMPNTEAFFGQGTRLTVV.

V usage is TRBV6-6 and J usage is TRBJ1-5; TRBD1 is a possible D gene (6 bases). Germline V gene data show CDR1 as MNHNY and CDR2 as SVGAGI (reference sequence). V gave up 5 bases and J gave up 6 bases, with 20 bases separating them. This CDR3 has 16 amino acids. Here the CDR3 reads CASSRTGSLSGQPQHF. CDR3 in DNA: TGTGCCAGCAGTCGAACAGGGAGCCTAAGTGGTCAGCCCCAGCATTTT.

This chain connects TRBV5-4 to TRBJ2-1; 12 bases agree with TRBD1. Germline trimming cut 0 bases from V and 8 bases from J; bases unmatched to any gene: 6. The CDR3 runs 16 residues. The germline CDR1 and CDR2 sequences are SGHNT and YYREEE (reference sequence). The CDR3 protein is CASSLVGTGGIDEQFF. The CDR3 DNA reads TGTGCCAGCAGCTTGGTTGGGACAGGGGGCATCGATGAGCAGTTCTTC.

In its sample, this clone was seen once. V gene TRBV6-1 combines with J gene TRBJ2-1, with D possibly TRBD2 on 5 matching bases. The germline V gene encodes CDR1 MNHNS and CDR2 SASEGT. The germline V and J ends were trimmed by 0 bases and 5 bases, with 11 bases remaining between them. The CDR3 loop spans 15 amino acids. The CDR3 sequence: CASSEALLGNNEQFF. The CDR3 DNA follows: TGTGCCAGCAGTGAAGCGTTACTAGGAAACAATGAGCAGTTCTTC.

This rearrangement joins TRBV11-3 to TRBJ1-1; D remains ambiguous. Germline assignment: CDR1 SGHNT and CDR2 YENEEA. V was trimmed by 2 bases and J by 4 bases, leaving 8 bases between them. The CDR3 spans 13 residues. CDR3 sequence reads: CASSLQGSTEAFF. CDR3 sequence (DNA): TGTGCCAGCAGCTTACAAGGTTCCACTGAAGCTTTCTTT.

V usage is TRBV18 and J usage is TRBJ2-1; D gene uncertain. Germline-derived CDR1 and CDR2 are KGHSH and LQKENI. The CDR3 contains 13 residues. Trimming took 3 bases from V and 5 from J, leaving 8 bases between them. CDR3 sequence reads: CASSPQENNEQFF. The CDR3, as DNA: TGTGCCAGCTCACCCCAGGAAAACAATGAGCAGTTCTTC.

A few counts support this clone. The V gene is TRBV20-1, the J gene TRBJ1-1; D uncertain. The length of the CDR3 is 11 residues. CDR1 DFQATT and CDR2 SNEGSKA come from the germline V gene (reference sequence). V gave up 5 bases and J gave up 5 bases, with 9 bases separating them. CDR3 nucleotide sequence: TGCAGTGCTCCGGTAGGGACTGAAGCTTTCTTT. As protein: CSAPVGTEAFF.

The chain carries TRBV7-2 and TRBJ2-1; D may be TRBD1 (6 bases). With 1 base removed from V and 8 bases from J, the gap between germline ends came to 12 bases. Per germline, CDR1 SGHTA and CDR2 FQGNSA. The CDR3 has 14 residues. The CDR3 loop is CASSLGQVVDEQFF. CDR3 coding DNA: TGTGCCAGCAGCTTAGGACAGGTGGTCGATGAGCAGTTCTTC.

This chain joins TRBV28 and TRBJ2-7; the D gene is possibly TRBD1 (6 bases). The germline V gene has CDR1 MDHEN and CDR2 SYDVKM. The ends were cut back, 7 bases at V and 2 bases at J, with 21 bases in the middle. This CDR3 has 16 residues. The CDR3 region is CASNDLDSPGAYEQYF. CDR3 in DNA: TGTGCCAGCAATGACCTGGACAGCCCAGGGGCCTACGAGCAGTACTTC. Together with reference TRBV28 and TRBJ2-7, the CDR3 gives the full variable domain: DVKVTQSSRYLVKRTGEKVFLECVQDMDHENMFWYRQDPGLGLRLIYFSYDVKMKEKGDIPEGYSVSREKKERFSLILESASTNQTSMYLCASNDLDSPGAYEQYFGPGTRLTVT.

The chain has TRBV19 and TRBJ2-3; D is perhaps TRBD2 (7 bases). CDR3 length: 14 residues. Germline assignment: CDR1 LNHDA and CDR2 SQIVND (reference sequence). Trimming took off 5 bases at V and 5 bases at J, with 14 bases between the two ends. CDR3 nucleotides: TGTGCCAGTAGTCCGACGGGGGGCTTAGATACGCAGTATTTT. It specifies CASSPTGGLDTQYF. Supplemented by reference TRBV19 and TRBJ2-3, the full variable domain reads DGGITQSPKYLFRKEGQNVTLSCEQNLNHDAMYWYRQDPGQGLRLIYYSQIVNDFQKGDIAEGYSVSREKKESFPLTVTSAQKNPTAFYLCASSPTGGLDTQYFGPGTRLTVL.

This chain joins TRBV5-1 and TRBJ2-2; possibly TRBD2 for D (5 bases). Germline CDR1 and CDR2: SGHRS and YFSETQ. CDR3 length equals 18 residues. V was pared by 0 bases and J by 2 bases, with 17 bases between. In DNA, the CDR3 is TGCGCCAGCAGCTTGGGAAGCGGTCCCCCTCCTAACACCGGGGAGCTGTTTTTT. This encodes CASSLGSGPPPNTGELFF.

This clone was seen just once. The gene calls are TRBV27 and TRBJ1-6; no clear D gene. The CDR3 is 14 amino acids. The V gene lost 4 bases and the J gene lost 2 bases, with 6 bases spanning the gap. Germline V gene sequence: CDR1 MNHEY, CDR2 SMNVEV (reference sequence). The CDR3 is CASSSVTYNSPLHF. The DNA of the CDR3 is TGTGCCAGCAGTTCTGTGACCTATAATTCACCCCTCCACTTT.

This clone was recorded once. The genes are TRBV7-3 and TRBJ2-1; D perhaps matches TRBD1 (6 bases). Germline values: CDR1 SGHTA, CDR2 FQGTGA. The V end was cut by 5 bases, the J end by 8 bases, with 19 bases between. There are 15 residues in the CDR3. The CDR3 nucleotides are TGTGCCAGCAGCCAACAGGGCCCGCTTGTGGATGAGCAGTTCTTC. This encodes CASSQQGPLVDEQFF.

This chain joins TRBV2 and TRBJ1-5; unclear D gene. V dropped 4 bases and J dropped 7 bases, with 8 bases sitting between them. The CDR3 is 12 amino acids. Per germline, CDR1 SNHLY and CDR2 FYNNEI. CDR3 in amino acids: CASSAGYQPQHF. CDR3 sequence (DNA): TGTGCCAGCAGTGCAGGATACCAGCCCCAGCATTTT.

The rearrangement links TRBV28 to TRBJ2-4; 7 bases fit TRBD2. The CDR3 contains 16 residues. The germline V gene encodes CDR1 MDHEN and CDR2 SYDVKM. J gave up 3 bases and V 5 bases, and 10 bases lay outside the gene matches. Here the CDR3 reads CASSLPGLWGKNIQYF. As DNA, the CDR3 is TGTGCCAGCAGTCTCCCGGGACTATGGGGCAAAAACATTCAGTACTTC.

The chain uses TRBV2 and TRBJ1-1, with 9 bases lining up with TRBD1. Germline CDR1 SNHLY, CDR2 FYNNEI. There are 13 residues in the CDR3. Unmatched junction bases numbered 9, after V lost 6 bases and J lost 10 bases. CDR3 loop: CASRLQGAPRAFF. The CDR3 bases are TGTGCCAGCAGGCTACAGGGGGCCCCAAGAGCTTTCTTT.

V gene TRBV30 combines with J gene TRBJ1-2; D unresolved. V dropped 1 base and J dropped 0 bases, with 6 bases sitting between them. This CDR3 is 13 amino acids long. Germline loops: CDR1 GTSNPN, CDR2 SVGIG (reference sequence). CDR3 sequence reads: CAWSGGANYGYTF. The CDR3 DNA reads as TGTGCCTGGAGTGGGGGAGCTAACTATGGCTACACCTTC. Supplemented by reference TRBV30 and TRBJ1-2, the full variable domain reads SQTIHQWPATLVQPVGSPLSLECTVEGTSNPNLYWYRQAAGRGLQLLFYSVGIGQISSEVPQNLSASRPQDRQFILSSKKLLLSDSGFYLCAWSGGANYGYTFGSGTRLTVV.

Regarding this clone: Distinct nucleotide sequences in the sample also encode this CDR3. The chain carries TRBV19 and TRBJ1-1; no definite D call. With 3 bases removed from V and 0 bases from J, the gap between germline ends came to 5 bases. Germline V lookup: CDR1 LNHDA, CDR2 SQIVND (reference sequence). The length of the CDR3 is 13 residues. CDR3 sequence reads: CASSIVMNTEAFF. The CDR3 DNA reads TGTGCCAGTAGTATCGTGATGAACACTGAAGCTTTCTTT.

The chain recombines TRBV24-1 with TRBJ1-3; D is undetermined. This CDR3 has 13 amino acids. Trimming removed 6 bases from V and 0 bases from J, with 5 bases in between. Looked up from germline, CDR1 is KGHDR and CDR2 is SFDVKD. The CDR3 region is CATSQNSGNTIYF. The CDR3 DNA reads TGTGCCACCAGTCAGAACTCTGGAAACACCATATATTTT.

The chain is built from TRBV5-1 and TRBJ2-5; 11 bases match TRBD1. From germline, CDR1 is SGHRS and CDR2 YFSETQ. This CDR3 has 16 amino acids. The ends lost 4 bases at V and 5 bases at J; junction bases unmatched: 10. CDR3 sequence reads: CASSKDRGRQGETQYF. The DNA of the CDR3 is TGCGCCAGCAGCAAGGACAGGGGGCGACAAGGGGAGACCCAGTACTTC.

The sample holds one count of this clone. The chain couples TRBV28 to TRBJ1-6, with 7 bases matching TRBD1. J was trimmed by 14 bases and V by 5 bases; bases with no gene match: 21. The CDR3 has 17 amino acids. Germline lookup yields CDR1 MDHEN and CDR2 SYDVKM. CDR3 in amino acids: CASSHTLGTEFGMTLHF. The DNA for the CDR3 is TGTGCCAGCAGTCACACATTGGGGACAGAATTCGGTATGACCCTCCACTTT.

The genes are TRBV28 and TRBJ1-2; TRBD1 is a possible D gene (5 bases). V was shortened by 3 bases and J by 5 bases, with 10 bases between the two germline ends. The length of the CDR3 is 13 residues. Germline CDR1 and CDR2: MDHEN and SYDVKM. The CDR3 loop is CASSFGTEYGYTF. DNA of the CDR3: TGTGCCAGCAGTTTCGGGACGGAGTATGGCTACACCTTC.

The chain links TRBV4-1 to TRBJ2-3; 9 bases are a match to TRBD2. This CDR3 spans 19 amino acids. J lost 0 bases, V lost 4 bases, and 14 bases had no gene match. The germline CDR1 and CDR2 sequences are MGHRA and YSYEKL. The CDR3 nucleotides are TGCGCCAGCAGCCGCCCGGCTAGCGGGGTTCGTCTTAGCACAGATACGCAGTATTTT. This encodes CASSRPASGVRLSTDTQYF.

CDR3 protein: CASSFGTGDNEQFF. The CDR3 nucleotides read TGTGCCAGCAGTTTCGGGACAGGGGACAATGAGCAGTTCTTC. The chain is built from TRBV27 and TRBJ2-1, with TRBD1 matching over 10 bases. Germline trimming cut 3 bases from V and 5 bases from J; bases unmatched to any gene: 1. The CDR3 is 14 amino acids. Per the germline V gene, CDR1 is MNHEY and CDR2 is SMNVEV (reference sequence).

The chain combines TRBV27 with TRBJ1-2; no reliable D call. Germline V gives CDR1 MNHEY, CDR2 SMNVEV (reference sequence). The CDR3 spans 12 residues. Trimming took 6 bases from V and 5 from J, leaving 10 bases between them. CDR3 nucleotides: TGTGCCAGCAGCGATGGTCCTTATGGCTACACCTTC. It encodes CASSDGPYGYTF.

The CDR3, as DNA: TGTGCCAGCAGCAGACGGGGACAGGGGAATGGCTACACCTTC. Translating gives CASSRRGQGNGYTF. The chain employs TRBV2 and TRBJ1-2; TRBD1 matches at 10 bases. The CDR3 runs to 14 residues. Per the germline V gene, CDR1 is SNHLY and CDR2 is FYNNEI. After removal of 6 bases from V and 6 bases from J, the junction contained 7 bases not matched to a gene.